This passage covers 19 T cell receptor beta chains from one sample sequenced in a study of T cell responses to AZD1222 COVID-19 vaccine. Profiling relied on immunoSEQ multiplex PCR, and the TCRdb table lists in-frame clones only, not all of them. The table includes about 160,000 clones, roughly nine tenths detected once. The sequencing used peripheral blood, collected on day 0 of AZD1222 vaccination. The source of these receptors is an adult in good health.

CDR3 sequence reads: CASSLEGQGAYEQYF. The CDR3 DNA follows: TGTGCCAGCAGCTTGGAGGGACAGGGGGCCTACGAGCAGTACTTC. This chain joins TRBV5-4 and TRBJ2-7, with TRBD1 identical over 11 bases. The CDR3 sequence is 15 residues long. Trimming removed 0 bases from V and 2 bases from J; junction bases left unmatched: 1. From germline, CDR1 is SGHNT and CDR2 YYREEE (reference sequence).

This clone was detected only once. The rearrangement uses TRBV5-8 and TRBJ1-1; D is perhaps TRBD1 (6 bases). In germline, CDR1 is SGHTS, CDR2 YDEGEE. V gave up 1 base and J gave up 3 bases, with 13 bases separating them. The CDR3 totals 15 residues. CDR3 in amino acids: CASSLRGRIYTEAFF. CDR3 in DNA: TGTGCCAGCAGCTTGCGGGGGCGCATTTACACTGAAGCTTTCTTT.

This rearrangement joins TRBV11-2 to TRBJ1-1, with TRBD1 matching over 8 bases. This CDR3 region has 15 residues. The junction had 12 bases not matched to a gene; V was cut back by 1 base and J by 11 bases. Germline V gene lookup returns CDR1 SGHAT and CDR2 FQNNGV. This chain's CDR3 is CASSLVFGQGASAFF. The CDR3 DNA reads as TGTGCCAGCAGCTTAGTGTTCGGGCAGGGGGCGAGCGCTTTCTTT.

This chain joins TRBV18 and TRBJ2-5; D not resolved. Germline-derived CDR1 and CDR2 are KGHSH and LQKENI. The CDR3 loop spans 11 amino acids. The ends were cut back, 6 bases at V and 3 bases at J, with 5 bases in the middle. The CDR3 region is CASSKKETQYF. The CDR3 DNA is TGTGCCAGCTCGAAAAAAGAGACCCAGTACTTC.

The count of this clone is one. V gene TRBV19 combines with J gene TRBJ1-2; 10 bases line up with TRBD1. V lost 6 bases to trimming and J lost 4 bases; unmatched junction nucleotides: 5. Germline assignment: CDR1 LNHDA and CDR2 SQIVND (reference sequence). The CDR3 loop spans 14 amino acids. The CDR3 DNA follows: TGTGCCAGTAGGCCCAGGGACAGGGGCTATGGCTACACCTTC. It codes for CASRPRDRGYGYTF.

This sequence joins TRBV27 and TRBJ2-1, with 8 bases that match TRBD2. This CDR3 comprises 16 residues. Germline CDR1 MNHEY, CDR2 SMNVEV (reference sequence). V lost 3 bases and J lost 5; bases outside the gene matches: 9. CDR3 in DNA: TGTGCCAGCAGTTTGGTTAGTGGCGGGGGGCACAATGAGCAGTTCTTC. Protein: CASSLVSGGGHNEQFF.

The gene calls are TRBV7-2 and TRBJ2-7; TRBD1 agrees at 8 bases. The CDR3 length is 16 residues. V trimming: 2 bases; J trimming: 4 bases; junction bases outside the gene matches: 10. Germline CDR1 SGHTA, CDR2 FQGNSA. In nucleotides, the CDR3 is TGTGCCAGCAGCTTATTGCATTCAGGGGGCGCGTACGAGCAGTACTTC. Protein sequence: CASSLLHSGGAYEQYF.

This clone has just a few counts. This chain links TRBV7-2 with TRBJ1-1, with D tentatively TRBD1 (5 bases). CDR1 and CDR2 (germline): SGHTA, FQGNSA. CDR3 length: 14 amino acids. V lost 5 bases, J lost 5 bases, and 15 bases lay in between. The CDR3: CASSINPGGTEAFF. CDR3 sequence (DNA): TGTGCCAGCAGCATAAACCCCGGGGGGACTGAAGCTTTCTTT.

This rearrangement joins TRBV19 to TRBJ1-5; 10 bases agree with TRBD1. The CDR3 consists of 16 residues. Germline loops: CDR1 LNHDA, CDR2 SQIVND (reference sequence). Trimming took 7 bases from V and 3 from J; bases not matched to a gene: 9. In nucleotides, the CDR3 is TGTGCCAGTACCGCTAGGGGACAGGGGAACAATCAGCCCCAGCATTTT. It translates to CASTARGQGNNQPQHF. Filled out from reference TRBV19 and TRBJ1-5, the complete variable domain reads DGGITQSPKYLFRKEGQNVTLSCEQNLNHDAMYWYRQDPGQGLRLIYYSQIVNDFQKGDIAEGYSVSREKKESFPLTVTSAQKNPTAFYLCASTARGQGNNQPQHFGDGTRLSIL.

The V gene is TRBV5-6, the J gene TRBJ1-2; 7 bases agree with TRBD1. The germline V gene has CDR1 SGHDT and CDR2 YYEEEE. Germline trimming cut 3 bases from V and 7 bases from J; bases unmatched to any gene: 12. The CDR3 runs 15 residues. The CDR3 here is CASSSPFEGARGYTF. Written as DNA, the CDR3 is TGTGCCAGCAGCTCGCCATTCGAGGGGGCGCGTGGCTACACCTTC.

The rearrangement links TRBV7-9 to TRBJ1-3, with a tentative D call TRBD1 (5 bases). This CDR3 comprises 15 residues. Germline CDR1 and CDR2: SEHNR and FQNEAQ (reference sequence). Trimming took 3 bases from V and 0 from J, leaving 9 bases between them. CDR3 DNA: TGTGCCAGCAGCTTTCAGGGCTCCTCTGGAAACACCATATATTTT. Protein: CASSFQGSSGNTIYF.

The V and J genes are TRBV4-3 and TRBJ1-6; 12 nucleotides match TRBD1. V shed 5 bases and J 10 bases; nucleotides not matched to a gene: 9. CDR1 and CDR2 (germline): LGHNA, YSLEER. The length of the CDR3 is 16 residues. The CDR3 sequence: CASSSRSGTGGSPLHF. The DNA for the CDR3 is TGCGCCAGCAGCTCGCGGTCCGGGACAGGGGGCTCACCCCTCCACTTT.

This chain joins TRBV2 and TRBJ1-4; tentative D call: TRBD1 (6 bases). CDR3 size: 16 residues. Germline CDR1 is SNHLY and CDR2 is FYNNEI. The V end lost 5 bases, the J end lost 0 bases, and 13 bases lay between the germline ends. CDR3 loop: CASSLTGLSTNEKLFF. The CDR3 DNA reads TGTGCCAGCAGTTTGACAGGACTTTCAACTAATGAAAAACTGTTTTTT.

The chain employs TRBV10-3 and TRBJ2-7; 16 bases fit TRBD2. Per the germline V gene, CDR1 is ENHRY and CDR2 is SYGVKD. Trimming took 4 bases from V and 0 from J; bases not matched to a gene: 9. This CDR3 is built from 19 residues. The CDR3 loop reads CAISAGTSGRAGPSYEQYF. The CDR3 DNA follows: TGTGCCATCAGTGCGGGGACTAGCGGGAGGGCTGGGCCCTCCTACGAGCAGTACTTC.

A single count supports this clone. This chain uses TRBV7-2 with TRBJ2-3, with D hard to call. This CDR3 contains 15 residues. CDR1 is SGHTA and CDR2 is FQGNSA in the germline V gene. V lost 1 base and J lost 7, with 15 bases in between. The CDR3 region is CASSLGAPNSHTQYF. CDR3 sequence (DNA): TGTGCCAGCAGCTTAGGCGCACCCAACAGTCATACGCAGTATTTT.

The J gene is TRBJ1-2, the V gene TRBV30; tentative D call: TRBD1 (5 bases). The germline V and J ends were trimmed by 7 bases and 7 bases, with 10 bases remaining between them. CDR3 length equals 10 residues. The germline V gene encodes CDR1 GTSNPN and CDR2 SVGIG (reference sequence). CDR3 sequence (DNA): TGTGCCTCCAGGGTAGGTGGCTACACCTTC. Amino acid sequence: CASRVGGYTF.

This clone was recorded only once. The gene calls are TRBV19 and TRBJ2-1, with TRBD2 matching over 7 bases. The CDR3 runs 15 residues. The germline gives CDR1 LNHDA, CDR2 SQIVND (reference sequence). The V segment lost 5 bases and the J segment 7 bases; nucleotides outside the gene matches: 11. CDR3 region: CASSRETSSGNEQFF. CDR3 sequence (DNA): TGTGCCAGTAGTCGTGAGACTAGCAGTGGGAATGAGCAGTTCTTC.

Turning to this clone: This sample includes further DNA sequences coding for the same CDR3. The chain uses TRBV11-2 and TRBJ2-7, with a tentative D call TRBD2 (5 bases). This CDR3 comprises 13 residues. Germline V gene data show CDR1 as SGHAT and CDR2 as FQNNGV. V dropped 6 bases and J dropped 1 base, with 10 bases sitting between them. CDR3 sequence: CASRVTGSYEQYF. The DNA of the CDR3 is TGTGCCAGCAGGGTGACGGGGTCCTACGAGCAGTACTTC.

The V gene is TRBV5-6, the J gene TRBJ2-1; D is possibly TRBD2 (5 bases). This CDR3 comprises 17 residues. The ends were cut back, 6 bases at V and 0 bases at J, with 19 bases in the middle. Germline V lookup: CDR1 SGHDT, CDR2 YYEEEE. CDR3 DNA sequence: TGTGCCAGCAACAAGGGCGAGCGGCCCCTCTCCTACAATGAGCAGTTCTTC. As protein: CASNKGERPLSYNEQFF.